This TCR beta chain was obtained from a study of beta chain features in type 1 diabetes. Whole-study results and caveats: Diminished insertions and augmented deletions at VDJ junctions characterized type 1 diabetes patients. Sequencing from cDNA could over-represent high-TCR-expressing cells. Researchers report that Type 1 diabetes patients had moderately but significantly shorter TCRB CDR3s across all four CD4+ subsets.

In its sample, this clone was seen many times. Antigen specificity is unknown. The CDR3 is 15 residues long. CDR1 and CDR2 (germline): SEHNR, FQNEAQ (reference sequence). Deletions cut 1 base from V and 0 bases from J, with 10 bases between. The study reverse transcribed the entire isolated RNA, so it sequenced expressed TCRB transcripts. Only in-frame clones appear in the TCRdb table, and some are missing; sequencing was by immunoSEQ multiplex PCR. This sample yields 300,000 to 400,000 clones, of which 8% are seen a single time; less than 0.45% belongs to the top ten. Sequencing was done on a sample of central memory CD4+ T cells from blood. V and J are TRBV7-9 and TRBJ2-7, with a tentative D call TRBD2 (5 bases). This TCR was recovered from a woman aged 18-35 years in good health. Here the CDR3 reads CASSLVASTSYEQYF. The CDR3 bases are TGTGCCAGCAGCTTAGTCGCTAGCACCTCCTACGAGCAGTACTTC.